This T cell receptor (beta chain) was sequenced during a study of blood T cell repertoires in COVID-19. On the study more broadly: The origin of the acute and convalescent COVID-19 samples was the United States, Italy and Spain.

Trimming left V 7 bases short and J 8 bases short, with 14 bases between. This CDR3 is 12 amino acids long. Looked up from germline, CDR1 is SQVTM and CDR2 is ANQGSEA. Produced via immunoSEQ multiplex PCR; TCRdb's table is partial and in-frame only. This table has approximately 110,000 clones, less than 85% appearing once. The chain is built from TRBV29-1 and TRBJ1-4, with D possibly matching TRBD1 (5 bases). Material for sequencing was peripheral blood. The TCR was taken from a human donor with acute or convalescent COVID-19. The donor label of this sample is uncertain. CDR3 residues: CSAGGLGEKLFF. CDR3 bases: TGCAGCGCTGGGGGGTTAGGAGAAAAACTGTTTTTT.